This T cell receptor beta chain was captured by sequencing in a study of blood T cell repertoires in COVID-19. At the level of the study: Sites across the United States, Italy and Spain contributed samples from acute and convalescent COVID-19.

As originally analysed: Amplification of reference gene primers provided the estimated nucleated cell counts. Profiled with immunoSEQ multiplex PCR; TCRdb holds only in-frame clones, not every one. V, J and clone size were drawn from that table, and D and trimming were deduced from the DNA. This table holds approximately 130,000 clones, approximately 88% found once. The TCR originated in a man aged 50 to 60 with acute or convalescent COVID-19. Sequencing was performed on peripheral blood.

The DNA of the CDR3 is TGTGCCAGCGGACAGGGAACCTACGAGCAGTACTTC. Residues: CASGQGTYEQYF. This sequence joins TRBV2 and TRBJ2-7; 8 nucleotides agree with TRBD1. In germline, CDR1 is SNHLY, CDR2 FYNNEI. The CDR3 runs to 12 residues. V trimming: 8 bases; J trimming: 2 bases; junction bases outside the gene matches: 2.